The T cell receptor beta chain described here comes from a study of blood T cell repertoires in COVID-19. Measured with immunoSEQ multiplex PCR; TCRdb has only the in-frame clones, and not every one. Of about 130,000 clones in the sample, roughly four fifths were seen once. The CDR3 runs 14 residues. Trimming removed 2 bases from V and 9 bases from J, with 11 bases in between. Germline lookup yields CDR1 LGHDT and CDR2 YNNKEL (reference sequence). Sequences were obtained from PBMCs or T cells enriched from blood (not recorded which). This receptor was obtained from a man aged 30-40 years who had recovered from COVID-19. This chain links TRBV3-1 (or the pseudogene TRBV3-2) with TRBJ1-6, with D possibly matching TRBD1 (6 bases). The CDR3 protein is CASSQSQGSSPLHF. CDR3 in DNA: TGTGCCAGCAGCCAATCACAGGGTAGTTCACCCCTCCACTTT.